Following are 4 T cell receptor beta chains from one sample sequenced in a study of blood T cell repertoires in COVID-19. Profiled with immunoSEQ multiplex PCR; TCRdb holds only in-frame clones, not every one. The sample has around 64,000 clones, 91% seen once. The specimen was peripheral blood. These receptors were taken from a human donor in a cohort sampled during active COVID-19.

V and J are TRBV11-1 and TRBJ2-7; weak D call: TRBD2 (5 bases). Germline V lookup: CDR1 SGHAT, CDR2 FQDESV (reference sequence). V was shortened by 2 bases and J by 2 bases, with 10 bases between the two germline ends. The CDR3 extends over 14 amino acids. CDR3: CASSLREPPYEQYF. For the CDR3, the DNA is TGTGCCAGCAGCTTAAGGGAGCCCCCCTACGAGCAGTACTTC. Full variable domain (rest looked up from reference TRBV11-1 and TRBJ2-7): EAEVAQSPRYKITEKSQAVAFWCDPISGHATLYWYRQILGQGPELLVQFQDESVVDDSQLPKDRFSAERLKGVDSTLKIQPAELGDSAMYLCASSLREPPYEQYFGPGTRLTVT.

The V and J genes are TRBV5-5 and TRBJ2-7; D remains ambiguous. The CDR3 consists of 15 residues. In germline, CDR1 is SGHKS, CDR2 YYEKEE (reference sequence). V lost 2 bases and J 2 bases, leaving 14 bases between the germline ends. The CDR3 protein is CASSFSITATYEQYF. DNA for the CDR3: TGTGCCAGCAGCTTTAGTATAACAGCCACCTACGAGCAGTACTTC.

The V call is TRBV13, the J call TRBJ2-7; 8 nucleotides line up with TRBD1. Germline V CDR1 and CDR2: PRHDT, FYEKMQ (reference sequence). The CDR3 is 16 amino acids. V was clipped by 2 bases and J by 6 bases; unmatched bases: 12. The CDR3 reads CASSLPSQTGAGEQYF. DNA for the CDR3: TGTGCCAGCAGCTTACCCTCCCAGACAGGGGCAGGCGAGCAGTACTTC.

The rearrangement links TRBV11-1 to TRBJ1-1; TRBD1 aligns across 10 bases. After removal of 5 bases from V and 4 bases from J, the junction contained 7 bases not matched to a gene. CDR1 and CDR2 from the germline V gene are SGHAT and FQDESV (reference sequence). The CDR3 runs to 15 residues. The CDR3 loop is CASSKDRGFTTEAFF. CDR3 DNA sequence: TGTGCCAGCAGCAAGGACAGGGGGTTCACCACTGAAGCTTTCTTT.